This T cell receptor beta chain originates from a study of T cell repertoires in cytomegalovirus infection. Each CDR3 protein is one row after TCRdb ran MiXCR on the reads. The repertoire holds some 320,000 distinct CDR3 sequences, around 9.5% seen once, with 4.3% in the top ten. Germline CDR1 and CDR2: SGHNT and YYREEE (reference sequence). The CDR3 is 15 residues long. Trimming at V came to 3 bases and at J to 3 bases, leaving 5 bases not matched to a gene. About this clonotype: Its antigen is undetermined.

Study-wide results and caveats: CMV carriers having the relevant HLA were flagged by cumulative public TCR beta family frequency.

The source is a human donor in good health (CMV status not recorded). Some clones in this sample may be carry-over from other donors' samples. The chain couples TRBV5-4 to TRBJ2-3, with 9 bases matching TRBD2. Material for sequencing was PBMCs. The CDR3 DNA reads as TGTGCCAGCAGCTCCCTCCTAGCGGGGACAGATACGCAGTATTTT. This codes for CASSSLLAGTDTQYF.